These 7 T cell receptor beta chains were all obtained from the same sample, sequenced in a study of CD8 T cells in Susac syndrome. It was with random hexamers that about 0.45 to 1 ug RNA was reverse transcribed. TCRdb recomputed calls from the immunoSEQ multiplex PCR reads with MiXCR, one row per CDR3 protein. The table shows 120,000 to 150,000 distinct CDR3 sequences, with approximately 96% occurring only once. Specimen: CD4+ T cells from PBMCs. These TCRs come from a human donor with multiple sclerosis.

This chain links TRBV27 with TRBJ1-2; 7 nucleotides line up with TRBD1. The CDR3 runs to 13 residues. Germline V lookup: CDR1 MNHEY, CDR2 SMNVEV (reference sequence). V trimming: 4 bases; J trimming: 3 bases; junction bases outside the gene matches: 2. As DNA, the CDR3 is TGTGCCAGCAGTTCAGGACAGGACTATGGCTACACCTTC. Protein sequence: CASSSGQDYGYTF.

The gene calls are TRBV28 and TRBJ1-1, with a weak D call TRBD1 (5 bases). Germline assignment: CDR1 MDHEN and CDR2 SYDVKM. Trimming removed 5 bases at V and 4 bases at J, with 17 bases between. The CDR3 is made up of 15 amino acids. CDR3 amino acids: CASSPARGLGTEAFF. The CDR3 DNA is TGTGCCAGCAGTCCAGCGCGGGGGTTGGGCACTGAAGCTTTCTTT. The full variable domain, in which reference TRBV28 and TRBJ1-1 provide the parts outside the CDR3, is DVKVTQSSRYLVKRTGEKVFLECVQDMDHENMFWYRQDPGLGLRLIYFSYDVKMKEKGDIPEGYSVSREKKERFSLILESASTNQTSMYLCASSPARGLGTEAFFGQGTRLTVV.

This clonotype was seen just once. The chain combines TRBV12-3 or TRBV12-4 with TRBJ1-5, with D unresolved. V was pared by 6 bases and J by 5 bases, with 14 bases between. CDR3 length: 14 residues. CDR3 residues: CASSLDGRYQPQHF. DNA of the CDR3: TGTGCCAGCAGCCTTGACGGACGTTATCAGCCCCAGCATTTT.

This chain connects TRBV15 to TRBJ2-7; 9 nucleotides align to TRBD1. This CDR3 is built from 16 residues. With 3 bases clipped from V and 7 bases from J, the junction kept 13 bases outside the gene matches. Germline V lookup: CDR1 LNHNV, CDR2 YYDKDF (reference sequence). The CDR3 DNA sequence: TGTGCCACCAGCAGTCGACGCGGGACAGGGAGGTTAGAGCAGTACTTC. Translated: CATSSRRGTGRLEQYF.

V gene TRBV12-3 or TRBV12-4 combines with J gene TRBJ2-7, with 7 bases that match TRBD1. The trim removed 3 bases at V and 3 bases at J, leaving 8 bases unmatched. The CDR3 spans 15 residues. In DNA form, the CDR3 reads TGTGCCAGCAGTTTGACAGGGAAGAAGGGCTACGAGCAGTACTTC. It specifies CASSLTGKKGYEQYF.

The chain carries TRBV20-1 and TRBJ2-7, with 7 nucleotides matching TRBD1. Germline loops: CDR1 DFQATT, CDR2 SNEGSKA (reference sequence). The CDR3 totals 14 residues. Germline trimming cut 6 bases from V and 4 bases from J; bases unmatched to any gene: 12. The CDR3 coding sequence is TGCAGTGCCCAAGAAACAGGGGCCGTTTACGAGCAGTACTTC. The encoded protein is CSAQETGAVYEQYF.

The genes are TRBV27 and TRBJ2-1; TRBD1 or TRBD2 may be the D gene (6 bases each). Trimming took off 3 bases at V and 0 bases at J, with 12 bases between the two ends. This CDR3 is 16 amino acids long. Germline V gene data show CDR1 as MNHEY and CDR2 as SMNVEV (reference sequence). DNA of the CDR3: TGTGCCAGCAGTTTTTGGAGGGGGAGCTCCTACAATGAGCAGTTCTTC. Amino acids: CASSFWRGSSYNEQFF.